The subject of this entry is one T cell receptor beta chain. It lacks a known antigen. Per-nucleotide qualities are absent, and no much larger clonotype sits a single base away. Participants in the prospective study were aged about 18 to 95 years, lived in 24 United States geographic areas, and enrolled through a virtual design. To assign participants to cohorts, the prospective study relied on clinical history that participants themselves reported in a screening survey and a study questionnaire. Recovered participants in ImmuneRACE Cohort 3 were defined by two consecutive negative NP/OP PCR tests, clearance by a healthcare professional, or resolution of symptoms. In the prospective study, mobile phlebotomists collected whole blood, serum and a nasopharyngeal or oropharyngeal swab from each participant. Prospective study participants could optionally give additional blood draws and questionnaires over a roughly 2-month period. Blood samples from the prospective study were shipped frozen or at room temperature prior to DNA extraction.

TCRbeta CDR3 regions were amplified from genomic DNA by means of the immunoSEQ Assay, a bias-controlled multiplex PCR. On the study's bioinformatics: Within the assay, amplification of reference gene primers was used to estimate how many nucleated cells each sample contained. To quantify the absolute abundance of each unique TCRbeta CDR3 rearrangement, sequence reads were collapsed and filtered. For each sample, productive Simpson clonality was calculated as the square root of Simpson's diversity index across productive rearrangements. The table comes from immuneACCESS by way of TCRdb, which keeps in-frame sequences with V and J called. Part of the clones is missing from these tables; in studies checked, under half for an unresolved V gene and the rest for unknown reasons. V and J calls and clone size are given by that table; D and trimming were obtained from the DNA. This sample gives around 450,000 clones in total; around 91% of them show up just once. About 0.6% of the sample belongs to the ten largest clones.

The source of the sample is a study of blood T cell repertoires in COVID-19 (TCRdb year 2020). For the study in its entirety: Samples covering the acute and convalescent phases of COVID-19 were provided by collaborators in the United States, Italy and Spain. Where available, HLA class I and class II types were taken from metadata supplied by the sample provider and were not determined by assay-based typing. The samples were drawn from the first 160 participants of the ongoing ImmuneRACE study and from 950 to 1,500 subjects provided by 6 global collaborators. Nearly every sample came with metadata listing a de-identified subject ID, COVID-19 status, age in years and sex. The prospective study material was composed of cDNA or gDNA derived from T cells, B-cell-depleted T cells, or PBMCs. The dataset comprised deeply sampled blood TCRbeta repertoires from subjects exposed to, actively infected with, or recovered from COVID-19. The repertoires were released in a freely available public database intended as a resource for research on the immune response to SARS-CoV-2.

Results and caveats for the whole study, not just this receptor: The amount of clinical and demographic metadata varied by source and participant and was provided uncurated.

Looking up the germline V gene yields CDR1 SGHVS and CDR2 FQNEAQ. From cysteine to phenylalanine, the CDR3 is 16 amino acids long. Just the 48-base CDR3 DNA is kept, in frame starting at base 1. The junction shows trimming of 4 bases on V and 7 bases on J, and the gene matches do not reach 7 bases of it. Sequencing was done on a sample of PBMCs or T cells enriched from blood (not recorded which). The sequence is built from TRBV7-8 and TRBJ1-6; 10 middle bases align to TRBD1. The TCR comes from a man between 18 and 35 years old who had recovered from COVID-19. The DNA sequence is TGTGCCAGCAGCTCGCCCGGGACAGGGGAAAATTCACCCCTCCACTTT. It translates to CASSSPGTGENSPLHF.